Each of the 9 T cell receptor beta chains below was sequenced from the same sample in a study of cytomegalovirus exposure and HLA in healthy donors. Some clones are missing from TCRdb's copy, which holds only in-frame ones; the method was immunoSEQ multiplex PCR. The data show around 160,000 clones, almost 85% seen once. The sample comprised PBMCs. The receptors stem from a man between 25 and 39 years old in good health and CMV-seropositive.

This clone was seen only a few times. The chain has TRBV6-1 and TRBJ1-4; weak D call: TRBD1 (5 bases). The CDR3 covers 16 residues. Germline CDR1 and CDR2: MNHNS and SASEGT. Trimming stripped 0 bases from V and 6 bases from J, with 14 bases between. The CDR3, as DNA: TGTGCCAGCAGTGAAGCTTGGGGTGCAGGGCATGAAAAACTGTTTTTT. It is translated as CASSEAWGAGHEKLFF.

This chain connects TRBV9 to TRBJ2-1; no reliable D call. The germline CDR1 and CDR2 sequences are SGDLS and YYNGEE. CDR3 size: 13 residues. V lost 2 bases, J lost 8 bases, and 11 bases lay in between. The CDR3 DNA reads TGTGCCAGCAGCGTGGCCCTCGTCGATGAGCAGTTCTTC. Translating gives CASSVALVDEQFF.

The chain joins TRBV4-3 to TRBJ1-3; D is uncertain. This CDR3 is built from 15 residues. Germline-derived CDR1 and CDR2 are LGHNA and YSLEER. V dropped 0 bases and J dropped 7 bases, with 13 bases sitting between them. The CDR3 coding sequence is TGCGCCAGCAGCCAAGATTGGGCCTTCCCGAACACCATATATTTT. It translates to CASSQDWAFPNTIYF.

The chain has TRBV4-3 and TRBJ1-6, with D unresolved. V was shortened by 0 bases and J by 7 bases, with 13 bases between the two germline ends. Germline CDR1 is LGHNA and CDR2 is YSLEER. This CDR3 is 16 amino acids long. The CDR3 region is CASSQDLGERNSPLHF. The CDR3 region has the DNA TGCGCCAGCAGCCAAGATCTCGGGGAGCGGAATTCACCCCTCCACTTT.

The CDR3 region is CASCEGSYEQYF. The CDR3 bases are TGTGCCAGCTGCGAGGGCAGCTACGAGCAGTACTTC. This rearrangement joins TRBV7-9 to TRBJ2-7; D possibly corresponds to TRBD2 (5 bases). Germline V gene data show CDR1 as SEHNR and CDR2 as FQNEAQ (reference sequence). The CDR3 is 12 residues long. Between the trimmed V and J ends, which lost 8 bases and 3 bases, there was a span of 11 bases.

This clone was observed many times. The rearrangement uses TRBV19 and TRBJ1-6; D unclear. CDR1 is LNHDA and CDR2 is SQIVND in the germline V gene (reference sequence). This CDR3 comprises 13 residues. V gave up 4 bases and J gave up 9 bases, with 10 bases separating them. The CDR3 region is CASSRRGGSPLHF. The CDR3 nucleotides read TGTGCCAGTAGTAGACGGGGAGGTTCACCCCTCCACTTT.

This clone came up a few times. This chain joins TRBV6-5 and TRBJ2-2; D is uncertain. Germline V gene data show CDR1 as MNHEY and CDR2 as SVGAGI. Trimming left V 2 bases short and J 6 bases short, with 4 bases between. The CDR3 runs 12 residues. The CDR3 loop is CASSYHSGELFF. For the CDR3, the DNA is TGTGCCAGCAGTTACCACTCCGGGGAGCTGTTTTTT.

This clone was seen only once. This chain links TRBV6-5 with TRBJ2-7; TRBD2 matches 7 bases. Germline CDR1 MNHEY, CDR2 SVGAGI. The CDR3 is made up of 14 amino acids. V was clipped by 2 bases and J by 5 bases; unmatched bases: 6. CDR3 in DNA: TGTGCCAGCAGTTACGGGAGGGTGTTGGACGAGCAGTACTTC. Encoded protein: CASSYGRVLDEQYF.

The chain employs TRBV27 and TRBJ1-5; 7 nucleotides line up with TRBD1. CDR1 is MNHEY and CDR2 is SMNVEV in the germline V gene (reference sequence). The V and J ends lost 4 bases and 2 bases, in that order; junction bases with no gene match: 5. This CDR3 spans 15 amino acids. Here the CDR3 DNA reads TGTGCCAGCAGTTCTTACAGGGGTCGCAATCAGCCCCAGCATTTT. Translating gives CASSSYRGRNQPQHF.